This is a list of T cell receptor beta chains from one sample in a study of response to subunit inactivated influenza vaccine. A single record per CDR3 protein comes from TCRdb applying MiXCR to the RT-PCR reads. This sample has 600,000 to 850,000 distinct CDR3 sequences, with approximately 15% found just once. The source material was PBMCs from blood, sampled around two weeks before vaccination. These receptors were obtained from a man aged 50 or older who received an inactivated influenza vaccine. Each CDR3 is given with its conserved first and last residue. The D gene is left open where the match is weak. Size tells how often a clone was seen (once, few, many) or the class of an expanded clone, and some rows leave it out.

NA	13	TRBD2	TRBJ2-5	TRBV10-3	TGTGCCAGCAAAGGCGGGAGACAAGAGACCCAGTACTTC	CASKGGRQETQYF
NA	12	NA	TRBJ2-3	TRBV29-1	TGCAGCGTTGATCCATGGGGAGATACGCAGTATTTT	CSVDPWGDTQYF
NA	14	NA	TRBJ1-1	TRBV10-2	TGCGCCAGCAGTGAGGGGGGGGGAGGCACTGAAGCTTTCTTT	CASSEGGGGTEAFF
NA	16	NA	TRBJ2-7	TRBV6-2/TRBV6-3	TGTGCCAGCAGTTACTCGAAGGCCTCTGGGAGGTACGAGCAGTACTTC	CASSYSKASGRYEQYF
few	15	NA	TRBJ2-7	TRBV6-2/TRBV6-3	TGTGCCAGCAGCGCGCCCGCGAAGGGATGGGGAGAGCAGTACTTC	CASSAPAKGWGEQYF
NA	12	NA	TRBJ1-1	TRBV7-2	TGTGCCAGCAGTCGACAGCGGACTGAAGCTTTCTTT	CASSRQRTEAFF
few	14	TRBD1	TRBJ2-7	TRBV30	TGTGCCTGGAGTGGACAGGGTCGTCTCTACGAGCAGTACTTC	CAWSGQGRLYEQYF
NA	17	TRBD2	TRBJ2-7	TRBV29-1	TGCAGCGCAGAAACTTATATGCCCGGGACTAGCGGTTACGAGCAGTACTTC	CSAETYMPGTSGYEQYF
few	14	NA	TRBJ1-1	TRBV6-5	TGTGCCAGCAGTTCCCTAAAGCGAGGCACTGAAGCTTTCTTT	CASSSLKRGTEAFF
NA	18	TRBD2	TRBJ2-3	TRBV27	TGTGCCAGCAGTTTAGAGGCGGGAGTTGGAATCGACACAGAGACGCAGTATTTT	CASSLEAGVGIDTETQYF
NA	16	TRBD1	TRBJ1-1	TRBV18	TGTGCCAGCTCACCAGTACAGGGGGTACAACCCGAAGAAGCTTTCTTT	CASSPVQGVQPEEAFF
NA	18	NA	TRBJ2-2	TRBV6-2/TRBV6-3	TGTGCCAGCAGTTACGAAGTGGGAGAATCTACGAACACCGGGGAGCTGTTTTTT	CASSYEVGESTNTGELFF
NA	14	NA	TRBJ2-7	TRBV5-1	TGCGCCAGCAGCTTAGCCGAGGGACCCTACGAGCAGTACTTC	CASSLAEGPYEQYF
few	17	TRBD2	TRBJ2-4	TRBV4-3	TGCGCCAGCAGCCAAGATTCGGGACTAGCGGCCAAAAACATTCAGTACTTC	CASSQDSGLAAKNIQYF
NA	11	NA	TRBJ1-2	TRBV30	TGTGCCTGGAGGAAGAGCTATGGCTACACCTTC	CAWRKSYGYTF
NA	14	NA	TRBJ2-5	TRBV5-1	TGCGCCAGCAAGCCGGGGACGAACCAAGAGACCCAGTACTTC	CASKPGTNQETQYF
many	15	TRBD1	TRBJ2-2	TRBV4-3	TGCGCCAGCAGCCACGGGACAGGATTGGCCGGGGAGCTGTTTTTT	CASSHGTGLAGELFF
few	12	TRBD2	TRBJ2-3	TRBV6-2/TRBV6-3	TGTGCCAGCAGAATTAGCGGGGGGATCTCGAATTTT	CASRISGGISNF
few	14	NA	TRBJ2-5	TRBV12-3/TRBV12-4	TGTGCCAGCAGTTCCCTGGAGGAACAAGAGACCCAGTACTTC	CASSSLEEQETQYF
many	13	NA	TRBJ2-4	TRBV5-1	TGCGCCAGCAGCTTGGAAGACCGGACAGTTCAGTACTTC	CASSLEDRTVQYF
NA	13	NA	TRBJ2-3	TRBV6-2/TRBV6-3	TGTGCCACGGCGGAGACTAGCACAGATACGCAGTATTTT	CATAETSTDTQYF
few	19	NA	TRBJ1-6	TRBV4-3	TGCGCCAGCAGCCGGTTTTTTACCACAGGGTCCGATTCTAATTCACCCCTCCACTTT	CASSRFFTTGSDSNSPLHF
many	14	TRBD2	TRBJ2-5	TRBV5-1	TGTGCCAGCAGCTTAGTAGCGGGGAGAGAGACCCAGTACTTC	CASSLVAGRETQYF
NA	15	NA	TRBJ2-2	TRBV7-6	TGTGCCAGCAGCTTAGCACAGACGAACACCGGGGAGCTGTTTTTT	CASSLAQTNTGELFF
NA	14	NA	TRBJ2-1	TRBV4-2	TGTGCCAGCAGCGGCACGGACGCCTACAATGAGCAGTTCTTC	CASSGTDAYNEQFF
many	10	NA	TRBJ1-2	TRBV20-1	TGCAGTGCTAGATCCTATGGCTACACCTTC	CSARSYGYTF